This T cell receptor (beta chain) was obtained from a study of identical twins. Findings and limits, study-wide: Insertions were fewer in abundant cord blood beta clonotypes, whereas memory repertoires showed none of this pattern. In zero-insertion analyses, partial confounding could arise from invariant MAIT and iNKT cells.

V was pared by 4 bases and J by 1 base, with 10 bases of the junction left unmatched. This CDR3 has 16 amino acids. CDR1 is SGHDT, CDR2 YYEEEE, per germline. This clonotype has just a few counts. Its antigen remains unknown. Each cDNA held unique molecular identifiers, and template switching gave it a universal primer site. TCRdb independently ran MiXCR on the 5' RACE reads; one entry per CDR3 protein. The sample contains roughly 250,000 distinct CDR3 sequences, around 6.6% of which appear only once. These data also featured in a second study, about yellow fever vaccine responses in identical twins.

The sequence was collected from a woman aged 18 to 35 in good health. Sequencing was done on a sample of memory (CD45RO+) T cells sorted from blood. The gene calls are TRBV5-6 and TRBJ2-5; 7 bases are a match to TRBD2. The CDR3 nucleotides are TGTGCCAGCAGCCCGGATGGGGGGGGTACCCAAGAGACCCAGTACTTC. Its protein is CASSPDGGGTQETQYF.